The 28 T cell receptor beta chains presented below share a single source sample, sequenced in a study of T cell responses to AZD1222 COVID-19 vaccine. Data came from immunoSEQ multiplex PCR; TCRdb stores just in-frame clones and leaves some out. There are approximately 120,000 clones in the sample; about 88% occur only once, and approximately 28% lies in the top ten. Sequenced material: peripheral blood, taken on day 0 of AZD1222 vaccination. The receptors originated from an adult in good health.

This clone was seen a single time. The chain carries TRBV5-1 and TRBJ1-1; TRBD1 agrees at 10 bases. The J segment lost 4 bases and the V segment lost 5 bases, leaving 5 bases of the junction unmatched. The CDR3 is 14 amino acids. CDR1 is SGHRS and CDR2 is YFSETQ in the germline V gene. DNA for the CDR3: TGCGCCAGCAGGGGTGGACAGGGGGGCACTGAAGCTTTCTTT. Its translation is CASRGGQGGTEAFF.

This clone was picked up a small number of times. This chain joins TRBV15 and TRBJ2-7; D gene ambiguous. Between the trimmed V and J ends, which lost 0 bases and 0 bases, there was a span of 9 bases. This CDR3 has 15 residues. From germline, CDR1 is LNHNV and CDR2 YYDKDF (reference sequence). In nucleotides, the CDR3 is TGTGCCACCAGCAGAGAGACGACGTTCTCCTACGAGCAGTACTTC. This encodes CATSRETTFSYEQYF. The variable domain in full, with the rest retrieved from reference TRBV15 and TRBJ2-7, is DAMVIQNPRYQVTQFGKPVTLSCSQTLNHNVMYWYQQKSSQAPKLLFHYYDKDFNNEADTPDNFQSRRPNTSFCFLDIRSPGLGDTAMYLCATSRETTFSYEQYFGPGTRLTVT.

The rearrangement joins TRBV30 to TRBJ1-1, with D possibly being TRBD1 (6 bases). Germline V gene lookup returns CDR1 GTSNPN and CDR2 SVGIG (reference sequence). The CDR3 runs 14 residues. The V and J ends lost 0 bases and 6 bases respectively, with 14 bases between them. CDR3 sequence reads: CAWSVRGRDSEAFF. The CDR3 DNA reads as TGTGCCTGGAGTGTACGGGGGCGGGATTCTGAAGCTTTCTTT.

J is TRBJ2-3 and V is TRBV11-2, with D possibly being TRBD2 (6 bases). The CDR3 is 16 residues long. Trimming left V 0 bases short and J 0 bases short, with 10 bases between. The germline CDR1 and CDR2 sequences are SGHAT and FQNNGV. The CDR3 protein is CASSLDLARSTDTQYF. The DNA for the CDR3 is TGTGCCAGCAGCTTAGATCTAGCGAGAAGCACAGATACGCAGTATTTT.

The V and J genes are TRBV19 and TRBJ1-2; D may be TRBD1 (6 bases). V lost 6 bases to trimming and J lost 8 bases, with 16 bases between them. This CDR3 contains 13 residues. Germline V lookup: CDR1 LNHDA, CDR2 SQIVND (reference sequence). The CDR3 DNA follows: TGTGCCAGTAGCATGACAGGTTCCGACGGCTACACCTTC. Its translation: CASSMTGSDGYTF.

About this clone: The same CDR3 arises from other DNA sequences in this sample as well. The rearrangement uses TRBV12-3 or TRBV12-4 and TRBJ1-5; TRBD1 aligns across 8 bases. The CDR3 is made up of 12 amino acids. Trimming took 6 bases from V and 6 from J; bases not matched to a gene: 1. The CDR3 protein is CASRTGVQPQHF. Written as DNA, the CDR3 is TGTGCCAGCAGGACAGGGGTTCAGCCCCAGCATTTT.

This rearrangement joins TRBV9 to TRBJ2-1, with TRBD2 identical over 7 bases. V lost 0 bases to trimming and J lost 5 bases; unmatched junction nucleotides: 5. The germline gives CDR1 SGDLS, CDR2 YYNGEE. This CDR3 spans 15 amino acids. The CDR3 coding sequence is TGTGCCAGCAGCGTAGCTTCTAGCGGAGACAATGAGCAGTTCTTC. Translation gives CASSVASSGDNEQFF.

The J gene is TRBJ2-3, the V gene TRBV10-3, with TRBD1 identical over 7 bases. Trimming removed 3 bases from V and 4 bases from J; junction bases left unmatched: 4. The CDR3 is made up of 14 amino acids. The germline V gene has CDR1 ENHRY and CDR2 SYGVKD. CDR3 bases: TGTGCCATCAGTGATGACAGGGCCCCAGATACGCAGTATTTT. This sequence encodes CAISDDRAPDTQYF.

The chain uses TRBV11-2 and TRBJ1-3, with D possibly being TRBD1 (6 bases). Trimming took off 4 bases at V and 4 bases at J, with 17 bases between the two ends. Germline CDR1 and CDR2: SGHAT and FQNNGV. The CDR3 is 16 residues long. The CDR3 spells CASSSLGGPAGNTIYF. CDR3 bases: TGTGCCAGCAGCTCCCTCGGGGGGCCGGCGGGAAACACCATATATTTT.

The chain links TRBV5-5 to TRBJ1-2; TRBD1 agrees at 9 bases. CDR3 length: 13 residues. After removal of 5 bases from V and 8 bases from J, the junction contained 7 bases not matched to a gene. Germline loops: CDR1 SGHKS, CDR2 YYEKEE (reference sequence). The CDR3 coding sequence is TGTGCCAGCAGGCCGGGACAGGGTGTCGGCTACACCTTC. Translation: CASRPGQGVGYTF.

This rearrangement joins TRBV6-4 to TRBJ1-2; 12 bases fit TRBD1. This CDR3 has 16 amino acids. V shed 8 bases and J 3 bases; nucleotides not matched to a gene: 10. From germline, CDR1 is MRHNA and CDR2 SNTAGT. The CDR3, as DNA: TGTGCCAGCGGAACCGGGACAGGGGGCCTCGACTATGGCTACACCTTC. As protein: CASGTGTGGLDYGYTF.

The chain links TRBV14 to TRBJ2-7, with D perhaps given as TRBD1 or TRBD2 (5 bases each). There are 17 residues in the CDR3. V lost 0 bases, J lost 3 bases, and 18 bases lay in between. Germline assignment: CDR1 SGHDN and CDR2 FVKESK. This CDR3 reads CASSQDWDPHQNYEQYF. The CDR3 region has the DNA TGTGCCAGCAGCCAAGATTGGGACCCTCATCAGAACTACGAGCAGTACTTC.

CDR3 in DNA: TGTGCCACCACGACAGGGGTGAACACTGAAGCTTTCTTT. Translated, it gives CATTTGVNTEAFF. The chain employs TRBV6-5 and TRBJ1-1, with 8 nucleotides matching TRBD1. V trimming: 10 bases; J trimming: 0 bases; junction bases outside the gene matches: 4. CDR3 length equals 13 residues. Germline CDR1 reads MNHEY; CDR2 reads SVGAGI.

This clone appeared a single time. The chain uses TRBV6-5 and TRBJ1-1, with TRBD1 identical over 8 bases. The CDR3 has 14 amino acids. The J segment lost 8 bases and the V segment lost 5 bases, leaving 10 bases of the junction unmatched. Germline loops: CDR1 MNHEY, CDR2 SVGAGI. The CDR3 region has the DNA TGTGCCAGCAGTCTACTACGGACAGGGTCAGAAGCTTTCTTT. Translating it yields CASSLLRTGSEAFF.

The genes are TRBV3-1 (or the pseudogene TRBV3-2) and TRBJ1-2, with D hard to call. This CDR3 region has 12 residues. Deletions cut 4 bases from V and 7 bases from J, with 10 bases between. Per the germline V gene, CDR1 is LGHDT and CDR2 is YNNKEL (reference sequence). The CDR3 sequence: CASSRTGRGYTF. In nucleotides, the CDR3 is TGTGCCAGCAGCCGGACGGGCCGTGGCTACACCTTC.

The chain has TRBV6-2 or TRBV6-3 and TRBJ1-2; no clear D. Trimming pared 6 bases from V and 6 bases from J, leaving 17 bases between. The CDR3 spans 14 residues. Germline V lookup: CDR1 MNHEY, CDR2 SVGEGT. The DNA for the CDR3 is TGTGCCAGCAGCCTCACGGGAGGGTCGGATGGCTACACCTTC. Translation gives CASSLTGGSDGYTF.

The rearrangement uses TRBV13 and TRBJ1-1; 7 bases are shared with TRBD1. The CDR3 loop spans 16 amino acids. Germline V gene sequence: CDR1 PRHDT, CDR2 FYEKMQ (reference sequence). Losses at the gene ends were 3 bases for V and 1 base for J; bases not matched to a gene: 8. CDR3 coding DNA: TGTGCCAGCAGCTTTGGGTCCGGGACAGCGAACACTGAAGCTTTCTTT. It specifies CASSFGSGTANTEAFF.

This clone was detected only once. V is TRBV7-8 and J is TRBJ1-2; D is unresolved. The CDR3 spans 14 residues. Germline values: CDR1 SGHVS, CDR2 FQNEAQ. Trimming removed 1 base at V and 2 bases at J, with 8 bases between. The DNA of the CDR3 is TGTGCCAGCAGCTTAGTTTCCGGGAACTATGGCTACACCTTC. Its translation is CASSLVSGNYGYTF. Full variable domain (missing parts from reference TRBV7-8 and TRBJ1-2): GAGVSQSPRYKVAKRGQDVALRCDPISGHVSLFWYQQALGQGPEFLTYFQNEAQLDKSGLPSDRFFAERPEGSVSTLKIQRTQQEDSAVYLCASSLVSGNYGYTFGSGTRLTVV.

V gene TRBV14 combines with J gene TRBJ2-7; D is ambiguous. Trimming shortened V by 4 bases and J by 4 bases, and 20 bases separated the two germline ends. This CDR3 region has 16 residues. Germline assignment: CDR1 SGHDN and CDR2 FVKESK. The CDR3 is CASSPLTVSEKYEQYF. The CDR3, as DNA: TGTGCCAGCAGCCCACTAACAGTTTCGGAAAAATACGAGCAGTACTTC. The whole variable domain, filled in from reference TRBV14 and TRBJ2-7, reads EAGVTQFPSHSVIEKGQTVTLRCDPISGHDNLYWYRRVMGKEIKFLLHFVKESKQDESGMPNNRFLAERTGGTYSTLKVQPAELEDSGVYFCASSPLTVSEKYEQYFGPGTRLTVT.

V and J are TRBV19 and TRBJ1-1; 8 bases agree with TRBD1. CDR1 is LNHDA and CDR2 is SQIVND in the germline V gene (reference sequence). V trimming: 4 bases; J trimming: 1 base; junction bases outside the gene matches: 8. The CDR3 sequence is 16 residues long. Here the CDR3 reads CASSTRSGGPNTEAFF. The CDR3 DNA reads TGTGCCAGTAGTACCCGTTCAGGGGGCCCGAACACTGAAGCTTTCTTT.

V is TRBV30 and J is TRBJ1-5; the D gene is possibly TRBD1 (5 bases). The CDR3 covers 13 residues. Germline CDR1 and CDR2: GTSNPN and SVGIG (reference sequence). Trimming removed 0 bases at V and 6 bases at J, with 9 bases between. The CDR3 region is CAWSVRGSQPQHF. CDR3 bases: TGTGCCTGGAGTGTGAGGGGAAGTCAGCCCCAGCATTTT.

The rearrangement links TRBV5-1 to TRBJ2-1; D is perhaps TRBD1 (6 bases). Trimming stripped 4 bases from V and 6 bases from J, with 14 bases between. Germline V gene lookup returns CDR1 SGHRS and CDR2 YFSETQ. This CDR3 is built from 14 residues. The CDR3 region has the DNA TGCGCCAGCAGCCAAGGACAGCCACTCAATGAGCAGTTCTTC. This gives the protein CASSQGQPLNEQFF.

The V gene is TRBV7-2, the J gene TRBJ2-7; D remains unclear. V shed 2 bases and J shed 4 bases, with 12 bases lying between them. This CDR3 is built from 14 residues. CDR1 and CDR2 from the germline V gene are SGHTA and FQGNSA. The CDR3 sequence is CASSLPNMVYEQYF. The CDR3, as DNA: TGTGCCAGCAGCTTACCCAACATGGTATACGAGCAGTACTTC.

The chain recombines TRBV29-1 with TRBJ1-4; 11 positions match TRBD1. J was trimmed by 2 bases and V by 6 bases; bases with no gene match: 2. The germline V gene has CDR1 SQVTM and CDR2 ANQGSEA. The CDR3 spans 14 residues. This CDR3 is CSVWTGGTNEKLFF. CDR3 nucleotide sequence: TGCAGCGTCTGGACAGGGGGCACTAATGAAAAACTGTTTTTT.

This clone appeared once. V and J are TRBV29-1 and TRBJ1-2; weak D call: TRBD1 (5 bases). This CDR3 has 11 residues. Germline V gene sequence: CDR1 SQVTM, CDR2 ANQGSEA. CDR3 loop: CSTGGAYGYTF. The CDR3 DNA follows: TGCAGTACGGGGGGTGCTTATGGCTACACCTTC.

The rearrangement links TRBV7-2 to TRBJ1-5; 8 positions agree with TRBD1. Losses at the gene ends were 8 bases for V and 6 bases for J; bases not matched to a gene: 12. CDR1 and CDR2 (germline): SGHTA, FQGNSA. The CDR3 has 15 amino acids. The CDR3 reads CASAPPGGDTQPQHF. The CDR3 DNA reads as TGTGCCAGCGCACCCCCAGGGGGCGACACTCAGCCCCAGCATTTT.

V and J are TRBV7-2 and TRBJ1-1; D may be TRBD1 (5 bases). V lost 1 base to trimming and J lost 3 bases, with 9 bases between them. This CDR3 contains 14 residues. CDR1 is SGHTA, CDR2 FQGNSA, per germline. CDR3 nucleotides: TGTGCCAGCAGCTTAGGCCAGGGTGACACTGAAGCTTTCTTT. Translated: CASSLGQGDTEAFF.

The V gene is TRBV2, the J gene TRBJ2-2; D is perhaps TRBD1 (6 bases). V was trimmed by 3 bases and J by 0 bases, leaving 11 bases between them. The CDR3 length is 16 residues. Germline lookup yields CDR1 SNHLY and CDR2 FYNNEI. CDR3: CASSDLGQANTGELFF. CDR3 coding DNA: TGTGCCAGCAGTGACCTGGGACAAGCGAACACCGGGGAGCTGTTTTTT.